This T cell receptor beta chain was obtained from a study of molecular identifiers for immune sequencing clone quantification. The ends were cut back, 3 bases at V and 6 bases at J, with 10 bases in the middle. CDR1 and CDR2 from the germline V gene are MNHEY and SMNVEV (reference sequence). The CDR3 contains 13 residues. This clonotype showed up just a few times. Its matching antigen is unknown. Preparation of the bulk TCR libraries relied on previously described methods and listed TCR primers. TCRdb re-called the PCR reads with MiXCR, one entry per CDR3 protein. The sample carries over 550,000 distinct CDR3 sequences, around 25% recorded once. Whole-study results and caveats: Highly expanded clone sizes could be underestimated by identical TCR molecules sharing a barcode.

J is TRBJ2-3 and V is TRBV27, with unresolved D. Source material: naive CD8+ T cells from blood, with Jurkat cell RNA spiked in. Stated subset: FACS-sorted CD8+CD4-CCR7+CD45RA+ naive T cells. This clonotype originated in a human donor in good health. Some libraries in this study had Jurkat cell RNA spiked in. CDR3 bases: TGTGCCAGCAGTTTGCTAGGAAAGGATACGCAGTATTTT. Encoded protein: CASSLLGKDTQYF.